The following is a TCR beta chain sequence with its context. Produced via immunoSEQ multiplex PCR; TCRdb's table is partial and in-frame only. The profile shows under 100,000 clones, around 95% of them singletons. The sample originates from a study of technical replicates of blood from several donors. The source is a human donor in good health. The sample consisted of T cells isolated from PBMCs.

The CDR3 is CASSRGGRYNEQFF. The CDR3, as DNA: TGTGCCAGCAGCCGGGGGGGACGCTACAATGAGCAGTTCTTC. The J gene is TRBJ2-1, the V gene TRBV11-3; TRBD2 aligns across 8 bases. This CDR3 is 14 amino acids long. V gave up 5 bases and J gave up 3 bases; unmatched junction bases: 3. CDR1 SGHNT and CDR2 YENEEA come from the germline V gene.